This T cell receptor beta chain was documented in a study of shared clonotypes between healthy human individuals. Study summary: For every donor, three CD4 naive, three CD4 memory, two CD8 naive and one CD8 memory plates were used.

Profiling relied on immunoSEQ multiplex PCR, and the TCRdb table lists in-frame clones only, not all of them. The table records 1.6 million or so clones, 96% of them present only once. This CDR3 region has 14 residues. Trimming at V came to 6 bases and at J to 0 bases, leaving 4 bases not matched to a gene. The germline CDR1 and CDR2 sequences are MNHNS and SASEGT. Among the donors, all were Caucasian adults who lived in Nashville, Tennessee. The chain is built from TRBV6-1 and TRBJ1-1; 7 positions match TRBD1. The sample was naive CD4+ T cells sorted from blood. Subset in this sample: CD45RA+ positively selected. The source is a man younger than 45 in good health. The DNA for the CDR3 is TGTGCCAGCAGGGGACAGATTATGAACACTGAAGCTTTCTTT. Translating gives CASRGQIMNTEAFF.